The clone carrying this T cell receptor (beta chain) was observed at least ten times. Its specificity is unknown. V was trimmed by 8 bases and J by 5 bases, leaving 18 bases between them. The CDR3 totals 14 residues. Germline CDR1 is SEHNR and CDR2 is FQNEAQ (reference sequence). Authors of the study amplified TCR beta CDR3 regions from RNA transcripts. An initial round of RT-PCR targeting the TCR CDR3 relied on the HTBI primer set. Via MiXCR, TCRdb re-called the multiplex PCR reads, giving one row per CDR3 protein. This table has a few hundred thousand distinct CDR3 sequences, more than 15% appearing once. This sample was included in a study of T cells in Graves' hyperthyroidism and ophthalmopathy. The study, taken as a whole, reports: Using 13 V-J features, a model discriminated ophthalmopathy from stable hyperthyroidism. The blood repertoire included most of the expanded thyroid clonotypes above 0.001.

The sequence came from a woman aged 55-75 years with Graves' ophthalmopathy. The source material was blood. The rearrangement links TRBV7-9 to TRBJ2-5; weak D call: TRBD2 (5 bases). CDR3 nucleotide sequence: TGTGCCAGCTCCTCAAATCCTAGCAGGGAGACCCAGTACTTC. Its translation: CASSSNPSRETQYF.